One sample yielded the 22 T cell receptor beta chains listed below, sequenced in a study of blood T cell repertoires in COVID-19 (dated by TCRdb to the early 2020s). Libraries were made using the immunoSEQ multiplex PCR assay. TCRdb carries this immuneACCESS record with in-frame sequences only. Its versions omit some clonotypes, under half of them owing to an unresolved V gene in the studies checked, with the rest unexplained. For this sample the table gives approximately 65,000 clones, of which roughly 80% were detected only once. 20% to 25% of the sample comes from the top ten. Sequencing input: peripheral blood. The receptors shown here come from a human donor in a cohort sampled during active COVID-19.

This chain connects TRBV2 to TRBJ2-2; D uncertain. Germline V gene lookup returns CDR1 SNHLY and CDR2 FYNNEI. The ends were cut back, 4 bases at V and 2 bases at J, with 11 bases in the middle. The CDR3 covers 15 residues. CDR3 DNA: TGTGCCAGCAGTGGTCTGAGCGCTAACACCGGGGAGCTGTTTTTT. Its translation is CASSGLSANTGELFF.

This clone was observed a single time. The chain joins TRBV19 to TRBJ1-1, with D hard to call. CDR3 size: 14 residues. The germline gives CDR1 LNHDA, CDR2 SQIVND (reference sequence). V was pared by 6 bases and J by 1 base, with 12 bases between. CDR3 residues: CASRPSRENTEAFF. As DNA, the CDR3 is TGTGCCAGTAGGCCTTCTCGGGAGAACACTGAAGCTTTCTTT. Filled out from reference TRBV19 and TRBJ1-1, the complete variable domain reads DGGITQSPKYLFRKEGQNVTLSCEQNLNHDAMYWYRQDPGQGLRLIYYSQIVNDFQKGDIAEGYSVSREKKESFPLTVTSAQKNPTAFYLCASRPSRENTEAFFGQGTRLTVV.

The V call is TRBV20-1, the J call TRBJ1-5; TRBD1 is a possible D gene (5 bases). Germline loops: CDR1 DFQATT, CDR2 SNEGSKA (reference sequence). This CDR3 comprises 14 residues. V was trimmed by 3 bases and J by 7 bases, leaving 16 bases between them. Here the CDR3 DNA reads TGCAGTGCTAGTCTGGGTGGGGGGACCCAGCCCCAGCATTTT. Translated, it gives CSASLGGGTQPQHF.

This chain uses TRBV4-1 with TRBJ1-4; a weak D match, TRBD1 (5 bases). V was pared by 1 base and J by 8 bases, with 17 bases between. Germline V gives CDR1 MGHRA, CDR2 YSYEKL. The CDR3 runs to 16 residues. The CDR3 loop reads CASSQAGGRAREKLFF. CDR3 nucleotide sequence: TGCGCCAGCAGCCAAGCGGGGGGACGTGCTAGGGAAAAACTGTTTTTT.

The chain uses TRBV6-6 and TRBJ2-3; TRBD2 matches 9 bases. CDR1 MNHNY and CDR2 SVGAGI come from the germline V gene (reference sequence). The CDR3 sequence is 16 residues long. The junction had 9 bases not matched to a gene; V was cut back by 4 bases and J by 4 bases. The CDR3 nucleotides are TGTGCCAGCAGTTTCCCGGGTAGCGGGGGATCAGATACGCAGTATTTT. It translates to CASSFPGSGGSDTQYF.

This clone has more than one count but fewer than ten. This chain uses TRBV19 with TRBJ1-1; TRBD1 is a possible D gene (5 bases). Germline-derived CDR1 and CDR2 are LNHDA and SQIVND (reference sequence). V gave up 3 bases and J gave up 6 bases, with 14 bases separating them. This CDR3 has 14 amino acids. In nucleotides, the CDR3 is TGTGCCAGTAGTATCCCTCAGGGTATGGCTGAAGCTTTCTTT. It encodes CASSIPQGMAEAFF.

This clone occurred a few times. This rearrangement joins TRBV3-1 (or the pseudogene TRBV3-2) to TRBJ2-1; the match to TRBD1 covers 7 bases. The CDR3 sequence is 13 residues long. Germline assignment: CDR1 LGHDT and CDR2 YNNKEL (reference sequence). Losses at the gene ends were 0 bases for V and 10 bases for J; bases not matched to a gene: 3. The CDR3 here is CASSQDDRAEQFF. Here the CDR3 DNA reads TGTGCCAGCAGCCAAGATGACAGGGCCGAGCAGTTCTTC.

The J gene is TRBJ2-4, the V gene TRBV30, with 9 positions matching TRBD1. The CDR3 covers 14 residues. After removal of 5 bases from V and 3 bases from J, the junction contained 5 bases not matched to a gene. Germline-derived CDR1 and CDR2 are GTSNPN and SVGIG (reference sequence). As DNA, the CDR3 is TGTGCCTGGGGGAAGGGACAGGGCAAAAACATTCAGTACTTC. Translating it yields CAWGKGQGKNIQYF.

V is TRBV7-2 and J is TRBJ2-3, with 14 bases fitting TRBD2. The CDR3 runs 16 residues. Germline assignment: CDR1 SGHTA and CDR2 FQGNSA. V shed 7 bases, J shed 2 bases, and the junction held 5 bases outside the gene matches. CDR3 loop: CASTPGLAGATDTQYF. The CDR3 region has the DNA TGTGCCAGCACCCCGGGACTAGCGGGGGCCACAGATACGCAGTATTTT.

The rearrangement links TRBV28 to TRBJ1-1, with 10 bases aligning to TRBD1. The J segment lost 10 bases and the V segment lost 6 bases, leaving 5 bases of the junction unmatched. Germline CDR1 MDHEN, CDR2 SYDVKM. The CDR3 is made up of 12 amino acids. CDR3 loop: CASSRDRGRAFF. CDR3 nucleotides: TGTGCCAGCAGCCGTGACAGGGGGCGAGCTTTCTTT.

In its sample, this clone was seen many times. V usage is TRBV28 and J usage is TRBJ1-6; D uncertain. The CDR3 has 14 residues. The V end was cut by 7 bases, the J end by 0 bases, with 7 bases between. Germline CDR1 is MDHEN and CDR2 is SYDVKM. The CDR3 protein is CASIPRSYNSPLHF. CDR3 sequence (DNA): TGTGCCAGCATCCCTCGCTCCTATAATTCACCCCTCCACTTT.

V and J are TRBV9 and TRBJ2-3; 8 nucleotides align to TRBD2. Germline trimming cut 1 base from V and 3 bases from J; bases unmatched to any gene: 7. Germline V gives CDR1 SGDLS, CDR2 YYNGEE. This CDR3 comprises 16 residues. CDR3 nucleotide sequence: TGTGCCAGCAGCGTACACCCGGGAGGGGGAACAGATACGCAGTATTTT. This codes for CASSVHPGGGTDTQYF.

The chain employs TRBV3-1 (or the pseudogene TRBV3-2) and TRBJ2-3, with a tentative D call TRBD2 (5 bases). V lost 4 bases and J lost 5, with 19 bases in between. Germline V gene lookup returns CDR1 LGHDT and CDR2 YNNKEL (reference sequence). This CDR3 has 16 amino acids. In nucleotides, the CDR3 is TGTGCCAGCAGCCCTACGGGAAGAGCGCCCGAAGATACGCAGTATTTT. It specifies CASSPTGRAPEDTQYF.

This sequence joins TRBV4-3 and TRBJ2-3; 7 bases agree with TRBD1. V lost 1 base, J lost 2 bases, and 3 bases stayed unmatched. Germline V gene lookup returns CDR1 LGHNA and CDR2 YSLEER. CDR3 length: 15 amino acids. This chain's CDR3 is CASSQGQGNTDTQYF. The CDR3 DNA reads TGCGCCAGCAGCCAAGGACAGGGAAACACAGATACGCAGTATTTT.

This chain links TRBV19 with TRBJ1-5; 9 bases align to TRBD1. The germline V gene encodes CDR1 LNHDA and CDR2 SQIVND (reference sequence). J lost 4 bases, V lost 8 bases, and 3 bases had no gene match. This CDR3 spans 13 amino acids. This chain's CDR3 is CASLDRGNQPQHF. The CDR3 DNA sequence: TGTGCCAGTTTAGACAGGGGGAATCAGCCCCAGCATTTT. Full variable domain (outside the CDR3, taken from reference TRBV19 and TRBJ1-5): DGGITQSPKYLFRKEGQNVTLSCEQNLNHDAMYWYRQDPGQGLRLIYYSQIVNDFQKGDIAEGYSVSREKKESFPLTVTSAQKNPTAFYLCASLDRGNQPQHFGDGTRLSIL.

This clone was counted a few times. The chain combines TRBV5-6 with TRBJ1-2; D is unclear. Germline assignment: CDR1 SGHDT and CDR2 YYEEEE. Trimming removed 4 bases at V and 0 bases at J, with 10 bases between. The CDR3 consists of 14 residues. The CDR3 region is CASSNLPANYGYTF. The CDR3 DNA reads as TGTGCCAGCAGCAACCTTCCAGCTAACTATGGCTACACCTTC.

The chain joins TRBV6-2 or TRBV6-3 to TRBJ1-5; D ambiguous. The CDR3 totals 13 residues. V was shortened by 3 bases and J by 0 bases, with 3 bases between the two germline ends. Germline V gene sequence: CDR1 MNHEY, CDR2 SVGEGT. The CDR3 DNA reads TGTGCCAGCAGTTATAATAGCAATCAGCCCCAGCATTTT. Amino acids: CASSYNSNQPQHF.

CDR3 protein: CASSGLSDRGYNEQFF. CDR3 bases: TGCGCCAGCAGTGGGTTATCGGACAGGGGATACAATGAGCAGTTCTTC. This sequence joins TRBV10-1 and TRBJ2-1; the match to TRBD1 covers 9 bases. Trimming took 4 bases from V and 4 from J; bases not matched to a gene: 8. Germline V gene data show CDR1 as WNHNN and CDR2 as SYGVQD (reference sequence). The length of the CDR3 is 16 residues.

V usage is TRBV10-2 and J usage is TRBJ2-5, with 7 nucleotides matching TRBD1. Trimming at V came to 5 bases and at J to 5 bases, leaving 8 bases not matched to a gene. Per the germline V gene, CDR1 is WSHSY and CDR2 is SAAADI. The length of the CDR3 is 14 residues. Here the CDR3 reads CASSINRGQETQYF. The CDR3, as DNA: TGCGCCAGCAGTATTAACAGGGGCCAGGAGACCCAGTACTTC.

This clone was picked up a small number of times. The rearrangement uses TRBV5-4 and TRBJ2-2; 9 nucleotides align to TRBD2. Per germline, CDR1 SGHNT and CDR2 YYREEE (reference sequence). This CDR3 comprises 16 residues. V lost 0 bases, J lost 3 bases, and 3 bases stayed unmatched. CDR3 nucleotides: TGTGCCAGCAGCTTGGGCGGGAGGGCCGACACCGGGGAGCTGTTTTTT. This sequence encodes CASSLGGRADTGELFF.

The chain combines TRBV7-9 with TRBJ2-7; 10 nucleotides agree with TRBD1. CDR1 is SEHNR, CDR2 FQNEAQ, per germline (reference sequence). V was clipped by 4 bases and J by 5 bases; unmatched bases: 8. The CDR3 extends over 15 amino acids. The CDR3, as DNA: TGTGCCAGCAGCTCAGGGACAGGGGATGTCGACGAGCAGTACTTC. Translated: CASSSGTGDVDEQYF.

Here the CDR3 DNA reads TGTGCCAGCAGTTCCACGCCGTGGGGGGTTTGGATAAATGAAAAACTGTTTTTT. Translation: CASSSTPWGVWINEKLFF. This chain uses TRBV28 with TRBJ1-4, with D possibly TRBD1 on 5 matching bases. V was pared by 4 bases and J by 5 bases, with 23 bases between. The CDR3 is 18 residues long. Per germline, CDR1 MDHEN and CDR2 SYDVKM. The full variable domain, in which reference TRBV28 and TRBJ1-4 provide the parts outside the CDR3, is DVKVTQSSRYLVKRTGEKVFLECVQDMDHENMFWYRQDPGLGLRLIYFSYDVKMKEKGDIPEGYSVSREKKERFSLILESASTNQTSMYLCASSSTPWGVWINEKLFFGSGTQLSVL.